This passage covers 26 T cell receptor beta chains from one sample sequenced in a study of blood T cell repertoires in COVID-19. This table comes from immunoSEQ multiplex PCR, and its TCRdb copy is limited to in-frame clones, with some not included. Of roughly 100,000 clones detected, over 75% appear once; the ten largest clones hold 10% to 15%. The sequenced sample was peripheral blood. Receptor source: a human donor in a cohort sampled during active or convalescent COVID-19.

The sample holds a few counts of this clone. V is TRBV19 and J is TRBJ2-4; perhaps TRBD2 as D (5 bases). Germline V gives CDR1 LNHDA, CDR2 SQIVND (reference sequence). The CDR3 is made up of 12 amino acids. V was shortened by 5 bases and J by 4 bases, with 6 bases between the two germline ends. This chain's CDR3 is CASSSGKNIQYF. The CDR3 bases are TGTGCCAGTAGTTCGGGGAAAAACATTCAGTACTTC.

J is TRBJ1-5 and V is TRBV5-5, with no clear D. The CDR3 is made up of 13 amino acids. Germline lookup yields CDR1 SGHKS and CDR2 YYEKEE (reference sequence). V was pared by 0 bases and J by 5 bases, with 6 bases between. CDR3 in amino acids: CASSLAVDQPQHF. The CDR3 bases are TGTGCCAGCAGCTTGGCAGTGGATCAGCCCCAGCATTTT. Drawing the rest from reference TRBV5-5 and TRBJ1-5, the complete variable domain is DAGVTQSPTHLIKTRGQQVTLRCSPISGHKSVSWYQQVLGQGPQFIFQYYEKEERGRGNFPDRFSARQFPNYSSELNVNALLLGDSALYLCASSLAVDQPQHFGDGTRLSIL.

V and J are TRBV29-1 and TRBJ1-4; 9 bases align to TRBD1. The germline CDR1 and CDR2 sequences are SQVTM and ANQGSEA. The V segment lost 6 bases and the J segment 4 bases; nucleotides outside the gene matches: 6. The CDR3 extends over 14 amino acids. In DNA, the CDR3 is TGCAGCGTAGACGCGGACAGGGGTAATGAAAAACTGTTTTTT. Its protein is CSVDADRGNEKLFF. The variable domain in full, completed from reference TRBV29-1 and TRBJ1-4, reads SAVISQKPSRDICQRGTSLTIQCQVDSQVTMMFWYRQQPGQSLTLIATANQGSEATYESGFVIDKFPISRPNLTFSTLTVSNMSPEDSSIYLCSVDADRGNEKLFFGSGTQLSVL.

The V and J genes are TRBV30 and TRBJ2-7, with D unresolved. The CDR3 runs 11 residues. V was cut by 1 base and J by 2 bases, with 3 bases left in between. CDR1 is GTSNPN, CDR2 SVGIG, per germline (reference sequence). CDR3: CAWSEPYEQYF. CDR3 DNA sequence: TGTGCCTGGAGTGAGCCCTACGAGCAGTACTTC.

V and J are TRBV11-3 and TRBJ1-1; tentative D call: TRBD1 (5 bases). This CDR3 is 16 amino acids long. The germline CDR1 and CDR2 sequences are SGHNT and YENEEA. Trimming removed 0 bases at V and 3 bases at J, with 14 bases between. In nucleotides, the CDR3 is TGTGCCAGCAGCTTAGAGTTTTGGGGGGAGCACACTGAAGCTTTCTTT. Its translation: CASSLEFWGEHTEAFF.

This clone was recorded only once. The rearrangement joins TRBV6-6 to TRBJ2-4; TRBD1 aligns across 11 bases. Per the germline V gene, CDR1 is MNHNY and CDR2 is SVGAGI (reference sequence). Trimming removed 5 bases from V and 6 bases from J; junction bases left unmatched: 3. The CDR3 extends over 14 amino acids. CDR3 amino acids: CASSTGTGGNIQYF. In DNA, the CDR3 is TGTGCCAGCAGTACAGGGACAGGGGGAAACATTCAGTACTTC.

This chain uses TRBV3-1 (or the pseudogene TRBV3-2) with TRBJ1-6; unclear D gene. Germline lookup yields CDR1 LGHDT and CDR2 YNNKEL (reference sequence). V was shortened by 4 bases and J by 10 bases, with 17 bases between the two germline ends. This CDR3 is 15 amino acids long. The CDR3 nucleotides read TGTGCCAGCAGCCTATCACCCGGTCCGGGATCACCCCTCCACTTT. Translation gives CASSLSPGPGSPLHF.

This clone came up many times. The V and J genes are TRBV27 and TRBJ2-3; D possibly corresponds to TRBD2 (5 bases). The germline gives CDR1 MNHEY, CDR2 SMNVEV (reference sequence). Trimming took off 2 bases at V and 0 bases at J, with 9 bases between the two ends. The CDR3 sequence is 15 residues long. CDR3 amino acids: CASSLNGISTDTQYF. CDR3 DNA sequence: TGTGCCAGCAGTTTAAACGGGATAAGCACAGATACGCAGTATTTT.

CDR3 protein: CASSDNSGGGYEQYF. CDR3 bases: TGTGCCAGCAGTGACAACAGCGGGGGGGGTTACGAGCAGTACTTC. This chain connects TRBV2 to TRBJ2-7, with 10 nucleotides matching TRBD2. The CDR3 sequence is 15 residues long. Germline CDR1 is SNHLY and CDR2 is FYNNEI. V was clipped by 3 bases and J by 4 bases; unmatched bases: 6.

This clone was counted a single time. The CDR3 DNA reads TGTGCCAGCAGCAAAGATTCCGGTTACTCTGGAAACACCATATATTTT. Translation gives CASSKDSGYSGNTIYF. J is TRBJ1-3 and V is TRBV21-1. TRBV21-1 represents a pseudogene. This CDR3 comprises 16 residues.

The rearrangement uses TRBV2 and TRBJ1-2; D not resolved. Per germline, CDR1 SNHLY and CDR2 FYNNEI. There are 12 residues in the CDR3. V lost 7 bases and J lost 4, with 10 bases in between. The CDR3 DNA is TGTGCCAGCAAGCGGTATAGCTATGGCTACACCTTC. Translated: CASKRYSYGYTF.

The V call is TRBV6-4, the J call TRBJ2-3, with 8 nucleotides matching TRBD1. The length of the CDR3 is 14 residues. V shed 6 bases, J shed 0 bases, and the junction held 2 bases outside the gene matches. CDR1 is MRHNA and CDR2 is SNTAGT in the germline V gene. This CDR3 is CASSRDRSTDTQYF. CDR3 nucleotides: TGTGCCAGCAGCCGGGACAGGAGCACAGATACGCAGTATTTT.

This clone has only a few counts. The chain is built from TRBV19 and TRBJ1-2; the D gene is possibly TRBD1 (6 bases). The germline V gene encodes CDR1 LNHDA and CDR2 SQIVND (reference sequence). This CDR3 region has 12 residues. The germline V and J ends were trimmed by 5 bases and 11 bases, with 15 bases remaining between them. CDR3 nucleotide sequence: TGTGCCAGTAGTTCTAGCCGGACAGAATACACCTTC. Translated, it gives CASSSSRTEYTF. Full variable domain (missing parts from reference TRBV19 and TRBJ1-2): DGGITQSPKYLFRKEGQNVTLSCEQNLNHDAMYWYRQDPGQGLRLIYYSQIVNDFQKGDIAEGYSVSREKKESFPLTVTSAQKNPTAFYLCASSSSRTEYTFGSGTRLTVV.

This chain uses TRBV5-1 with TRBJ1-2; TRBD1 matches 11 bases. The length of the CDR3 is 15 residues. Germline V lookup: CDR1 SGHRS, CDR2 YFSETQ. V dropped 4 bases and J dropped 5; count of bases not matched to a gene: 7. The DNA for the CDR3 is TGCGCCAGCAGCCCACGGACAGGGGGCGAGTATGGCTACACCTTC. This encodes CASSPRTGGEYGYTF.

This clone has just a few counts. The J gene is TRBJ2-7, the V gene TRBV5-4; weak D call: TRBD2 (7 bases). The CDR3 runs 15 residues. Trimming took 6 bases from V and 2 from J, leaving 18 bases between them. Germline CDR1 SGHNT, CDR2 YYREEE (reference sequence). The CDR3 loop reads CASTEAGGLTYEQYF. CDR3 DNA: TGTGCCAGCACCGAGGCCGGGGGGCTCACCTACGAGCAGTACTTC.

The table lists this clone with a few counts. The chain employs TRBV3-1 (or the pseudogene TRBV3-2) and TRBJ1-6; no clear D gene. CDR1 and CDR2 (germline): LGHDT, YNNKEL (reference sequence). The CDR3 runs to 15 residues. V lost 1 base, J lost 1 base, and 5 bases lay in between. This CDR3 reads CASSQGGSYNSPLHF. The DNA of the CDR3 is TGTGCCAGCAGCCAAGGAGGTTCCTATAATTCACCCCTCCACTTT.

The rearrangement joins TRBV11-2 to TRBJ2-7, with a tentative D call TRBD1 (5 bases). CDR1 and CDR2 from the germline V gene are SGHAT and FQNNGV. The CDR3 length is 13 residues. V lost 2 bases and J 3 bases, leaving 8 bases between the germline ends. The CDR3 DNA follows: TGTGCCAGCAGCTTACGCAGGGACTACGAGCAGTACTTC. Encoded protein: CASSLRRDYEQYF.

J is TRBJ1-2 and V is TRBV10-3; 7 bases are shared with TRBD1. This CDR3 is 12 amino acids long. The germline gives CDR1 ENHRY, CDR2 SYGVKD. After removal of 9 bases from V and 7 bases from J, the junction contained 8 bases not matched to a gene. Written as DNA, the CDR3 is TGTGCCATGGAAGACAGGGAAAGTGGCTACACCTTC. Encoded protein: CAMEDRESGYTF.

The CDR3 protein is CASSQDRGPRPEQFF. The CDR3 DNA reads TGTGCCAGCAGCCAAGACAGGGGGCCTAGACCTGAGCAGTTCTTC. The chain is built from TRBV4-2 and TRBJ2-1; 8 bases are shared with TRBD1. The CDR3 is 15 amino acids. Germline V gene lookup returns CDR1 LGHNA and CDR2 YNFKEQ. Trimming at V came to 0 bases and at J to 9 bases, leaving 7 bases not matched to a gene.

This chain joins TRBV14 and TRBJ1-2; D perhaps matches TRBD1 (5 bases). Trimming removed 2 bases at V and 5 bases at J, with 9 bases between. This CDR3 spans 13 amino acids. Germline loops: CDR1 SGHDN, CDR2 FVKESK. CDR3 nucleotides: TGTGCCAGCAGCCAACGGGGGACGTATGGCTACACCTTC. It codes for CASSQRGTYGYTF.

The chain links TRBV15 to TRBJ1-3; 8 nucleotides match TRBD1. CDR1 LNHNV and CDR2 YYDKDF come from the germline V gene (reference sequence). Germline trimming cut 4 bases from V and 6 bases from J; bases unmatched to any gene: 5. The CDR3 spans 14 residues. The CDR3 DNA sequence: TGTGCCACCAGCAAGGACAGGGCCGAAAACACCATATATTTT. It is translated as CATSKDRAENTIYF.

The rearrangement uses TRBV4-3 and TRBJ1-1, with TRBD1 matching 9 bases. The trim removed 0 bases at V and 4 bases at J, leaving 6 bases unmatched. Germline V CDR1 and CDR2: LGHNA, YSLEER. CDR3 length: 16 residues. The CDR3 region has the DNA TGCGCCAGCAGCCAAGATACAGGGGGCGTCGTCACTGAAGCTTTCTTT. This codes for CASSQDTGGVVTEAFF.

DNA for the CDR3: TGTGCCAGCAGGCCCAGACAGGGGGCGCGGACTGAAGCTTTCTTT. It translates to CASRPRQGARTEAFF. The chain is built from TRBV7-2 and TRBJ1-1; TRBD1 matches at 10 bases. This CDR3 spans 15 amino acids. Germline V gene sequence: CDR1 SGHTA, CDR2 FQGNSA. V shed 6 bases, J shed 5 bases, and the junction held 9 bases outside the gene matches.

The V and J genes are TRBV7-3 and TRBJ2-3; D possibly corresponds to TRBD1 (5 bases). V lost 2 bases, J lost 5 bases, and 8 bases lay in between. The germline V gene encodes CDR1 SGHTA and CDR2 FQGTGA. The CDR3 is 13 amino acids. The CDR3 DNA reads TGTGCCAGCAGCTTAGCAGGGCGAGATACGCAGTATTTT. This translates into CASSLAGRDTQYF.

The chain employs TRBV6-5 and TRBJ2-3; weak D call: TRBD2 (6 bases). Germline loops: CDR1 MNHEY, CDR2 SVGAGI. V gave up 7 bases and J gave up 7 bases, with 12 bases separating them. There are 12 residues in the CDR3. DNA of the CDR3: TGTGCCAGCACTTCAGCGGGCCATACGCAGTATTTT. Amino acid sequence: CASTSAGHTQYF.

The chain employs TRBV7-8 and TRBJ2-2; the match to TRBD2 covers 7 bases. V gave up 3 bases and J gave up 4 bases; unmatched junction bases: 11. Germline loops: CDR1 SGHVS, CDR2 FQNEAQ. The CDR3 extends over 17 amino acids. CDR3 sequence (DNA): TGTGCCAGCAGCTTTATCCGGGCTAGCGGAACCACCGGGGAGCTGTTTTTT. Translation gives CASSFIRASGTTGELFF.